This T cell receptor (beta chain) was captured in a study of blood T cell repertoires in COVID-19. The CDR3 runs 13 residues. Trimming stripped 10 bases from V and 10 bases from J, with 17 bases between. Germline-derived CDR1 and CDR2 are SGHTA and FQGNSA. Data came from immunoSEQ multiplex PCR; TCRdb stores just in-frame clones and leaves some out. The sample lists 250,000 or so clones, roughly 89% occurring once. Across 24 US areas, participants ranged in age from roughly 18 to 95 years. Participants' own reports of clinical history determined their cohort assignment. The rearrangement uses TRBV7-2 and TRBJ1-6; D is possibly TRBD1 (6 bases). The sample consisted of PBMCs or T cells enriched from blood (not recorded which). The TCR comes from a woman younger than 45 with acute COVID-19. The CDR3 protein is CATRDIGYSPLHF. In DNA form, the CDR3 reads TGTGCCACCCGGGACATCGGATACTCACCCCTCCACTTT.